The 24 T cell receptor beta chains below were found in one sample sequenced in a study of blood T cell repertoires in COVID-19. Using immunoSEQ multiplex PCR, the repertoire was profiled, and TCRdb retains in-frame clones only, with some absent. The table has 200,000 to 250,000 clones, roughly 90% seen once. Material: PBMCs or T cells enriched from blood (not recorded which). These receptors were obtained from a woman aged 50 to 60 in a cohort exposed to, infected with or recovered from COVID-19 (not recorded which).

CDR3 in DNA: TGTGCCAGCAGCTTAGGCACAGAACTTACAGAGACCCAGTACTTC. Protein: CASSLGTELTETQYF. This rearrangement joins TRBV13 to TRBJ2-5, with D hard to call. The CDR3 spans 15 residues. The germline V gene encodes CDR1 PRHDT and CDR2 FYEKMQ (reference sequence). Trimming pared 0 bases from V and 4 bases from J, leaving 12 bases between.

CDR3 in DNA: TGTGCCAGCAGCGCCGGCAGGGTGGGTGGTGGCTACACCTTC. Amino acids: CASSAGRVGGGYTF. The chain recombines TRBV2 with TRBJ1-2, with D perhaps matching TRBD1 (5 bases). Per the germline V gene, CDR1 is SNHLY and CDR2 is FYNNEI. The germline V and J ends were trimmed by 6 bases and 7 bases, with 18 bases remaining between them. This CDR3 has 14 amino acids.

The chain links TRBV7-9 to TRBJ1-6; 8 bases are a match to TRBD1. The trim removed 6 bases at V and 8 bases at J, leaving 3 bases unmatched. This CDR3 is 13 amino acids long. Germline-derived CDR1 and CDR2 are SEHNR and FQNEAQ (reference sequence). CDR3 bases: TGTGCCAGCAGGACGACAGGGGATTCACCCCTCCACTTT. This sequence encodes CASRTTGDSPLHF.

This clone occurred a few times. This chain joins TRBV7-6 and TRBJ1-1; 7 nucleotides align to TRBD1. V was pared by 4 bases and J by 7 bases, with 6 bases of the junction left unmatched. The CDR3 has 13 residues. CDR1 is SGHVS and CDR2 is FNYEAQ in the germline V gene. The CDR3 region is CASSSQGIGEAFF. The CDR3, as DNA: TGTGCCAGCAGCTCACAGGGGATCGGTGAAGCTTTCTTT.

J is TRBJ2-3 and V is TRBV19, with TRBD2 identical over 7 bases. V trimming: 6 bases; J trimming: 1 base; junction bases outside the gene matches: 4. Germline values: CDR1 LNHDA, CDR2 SQIVND (reference sequence). The CDR3 runs to 14 residues. The chain's CDR3 is CASRTSGGTDTQYF. CDR3 DNA: TGTGCCAGTAGAACCAGCGGGGGCACAGATACGCAGTATTTT.

V gene TRBV11-2 combines with J gene TRBJ2-1; perhaps TRBD2 as D (6 bases). Germline-derived CDR1 and CDR2 are SGHAT and FQNNGV. Trimming shortened V by 1 base and J by 6 bases, and 16 bases separated the two germline ends. CDR3 size: 16 residues. CDR3 nucleotides: TGTGCCAGCAGCTTAGTTAAGGGACTCGGTGGCAATGAGCAGTTCTTC. The encoded protein is CASSLVKGLGGNEQFF.

This chain uses TRBV6-5 with TRBJ2-5; D unclear. CDR1 MNHEY and CDR2 SVGAGI come from the germline V gene. CDR3 length equals 11 residues. The germline V and J ends were trimmed by 6 bases and 1 base, with 3 bases remaining between them. The CDR3 region is CASSRQETQYF. The CDR3 region has the DNA TGTGCCAGCAGCCGCCAAGAGACCCAGTACTTC.

The chain has TRBV19 and TRBJ1-1; no clear D. Germline-derived CDR1 and CDR2 are LNHDA and SQIVND (reference sequence). With 3 bases removed from V and 2 bases from J, the gap between germline ends came to 10 bases. CDR3 length equals 14 residues. CDR3: CASSIRQVNTEAFF. CDR3 in DNA: TGTGCCAGTAGTATCCGTCAGGTAAACACTGAAGCTTTCTTT.

V gene TRBV5-1 combines with J gene TRBJ1-1; TRBD1 is a possible D gene (6 bases). V was trimmed by 5 bases and J by 3 bases, leaving 14 bases between them. The CDR3 has 14 residues. Germline loops: CDR1 SGHRS, CDR2 YFSETQ. CDR3 region: CASRPGELDTEAFF. CDR3 in DNA: TGCGCCAGCAGACCAGGGGAGTTGGACACTGAAGCTTTCTTT.

This chain joins TRBV15 and TRBJ1-1, with D possibly being TRBD1 (6 bases). The V gene lost 0 bases and the J gene lost 10 bases, with 18 bases spanning the gap. The CDR3 has 15 residues. CDR1 and CDR2 from the germline V gene are LNHNV and YYDKDF (reference sequence). CDR3 coding DNA: TGTGCCACCAGCAGAGATTTATTGGCAGGGGTGCGAGCTTTCTTT. Translating gives CATSRDLLAGVRAFF.

The V and J genes are TRBV10-3 and TRBJ2-3; 12 bases fit TRBD2. The CDR3 has 17 residues. The germline gives CDR1 ENHRY, CDR2 SYGVKD. J was trimmed by 1 base and V by 3 bases; bases with no gene match: 5. As DNA, the CDR3 is TGTGCCATCAGTGATCCTAGCGGGGGGGCCGGCACAGATACGCAGTATTTT. Translation: CAISDPSGGAGTDTQYF.

The CDR3 coding sequence is TGTGCCACCGGACAGGGGTATAATTCACCCCTCCACTTT. It translates to CATGQGYNSPLHF. The rearrangement joins TRBV3-1 (or the pseudogene TRBV3-2) to TRBJ1-6, with 9 positions matching TRBD1. Germline V gives CDR1 LGHDT, CDR2 YNNKEL (reference sequence). V trimming: 10 bases; J trimming: 4 bases; junction bases outside the gene matches: 2. The CDR3 sequence is 13 residues long.

This clone was picked up many times. The chain has TRBV29-1 and TRBJ1-1, with 8 bases aligning to TRBD1. With V trimmed by 6 bases and J by 4 bases, 1 base remained unmatched. CDR1 SQVTM and CDR2 ANQGSEA come from the germline V gene. This CDR3 is 11 amino acids long. The CDR3 protein is CSVDRGTEAFF. CDR3 bases: TGCAGCGTCGACAGGGGCACTGAAGCTTTCTTT.

The chain is built from TRBV24-1 and TRBJ2-2, with 7 bases aligning to TRBD2. The J segment lost 5 bases and the V segment lost 1 base, leaving 12 bases of the junction unmatched. CDR1 and CDR2 from the germline V gene are KGHDR and SFDVKD. The CDR3 runs 18 residues. In DNA form, the CDR3 reads TGTGCCACCAGTGATTTTCTTTCCGGGACTACACGAACCGGGGAGCTGTTTTTT. Its translation is CATSDFLSGTTRTGELFF.

J is TRBJ2-7 and V is TRBV7-6; 10 bases map to TRBD1. V dropped 4 bases and J dropped 3; count of bases not matched to a gene: 6. The CDR3 extends over 15 amino acids. CDR1 and CDR2 (germline): SGHVS, FNYEAQ. CDR3 sequence (DNA): TGTGCCAGCAGCTCCGGGACAGGGGTTCTCTACGAGCAGTACTTC. Encoded protein: CASSSGTGVLYEQYF.

In regard to this clone: The same CDR3 can be traced to other DNA sequences in this sample. This chain connects TRBV7-2 to TRBJ2-7; 10 positions agree with TRBD2. The CDR3 is 14 residues long. V gave up 3 bases and J gave up 4 bases; unmatched junction bases: 3. Germline V gene sequence: CDR1 SGHTA, CDR2 FQGNSA. This CDR3 reads CASSFTSGDYEQYF. CDR3 nucleotide sequence: TGTGCCAGCAGCTTCACTAGCGGGGATTACGAGCAGTACTTC.

V usage is TRBV19 and J usage is TRBJ1-4, with 8 bases matching TRBD1. Trimming at V came to 3 bases and at J to 7 bases, leaving 7 bases not matched to a gene. The germline CDR1 and CDR2 sequences are LNHDA and SQIVND (reference sequence). The CDR3 is 15 amino acids. The CDR3 is CASSMGRGRREKLFF. CDR3 in DNA: TGTGCCAGTAGTATGGGCAGGGGGCGTCGTGAAAAACTGTTTTTT.

This clone was found a few times. The chain recombines TRBV5-1 with TRBJ2-3, with unresolved D. V lost 0 bases to trimming and J lost 2 bases, with 7 bases between them. This CDR3 contains 14 residues. Germline CDR1 SGHRS, CDR2 YFSETQ. The CDR3 DNA reads as TGCGCCAGCAGCTTGGAACTATTCACAGATACGCAGTATTTT. Translation: CASSLELFTDTQYF.

The V gene is TRBV21-1, the J gene TRBJ2-3; the table's D call TRBD2 went unverified against the DNA. TRBV21-1 is given as a pseudogene. CDR3 length: 16 amino acids. Here the CDR3 DNA reads TGTGCCAGCAGCAAAGTTGGGGAGTCAAACACAGATACGCAGTATTTT. This sequence encodes CASSKVGESNTDTQYF.

The chain joins TRBV11-2 to TRBJ1-5; no firm D call. The CDR3 consists of 19 residues. Per the germline V gene, CDR1 is SGHAT and CDR2 is FQNNGV. Trimming shortened V by 3 bases and J by 1 base, and 22 bases separated the two germline ends. The CDR3 nucleotides read TGTGCCAGCAGCTTCCCTTTTGGCCTTACAAAAAAGAGCAATCAGCCCCAGCATTTT. Protein product: CASSFPFGLTKKSNQPQHF.

This clone appeared a few times. J is TRBJ1-2 and V is TRBV19; perhaps TRBD1 as D (5 bases). The V end was cut by 5 bases, the J end by 4 bases, with 11 bases between. CDR3 length equals 13 residues. CDR1 and CDR2 from the germline V gene are LNHDA and SQIVND (reference sequence). CDR3 DNA: TGTGCCAGTAGTGAGGGGAGGCTCTATGGCTACACCTTC. Its translation: CASSEGRLYGYTF.

The rearrangement links TRBV11-2 to TRBJ1-2; TRBD1 agrees at 8 bases. The germline V gene has CDR1 SGHAT and CDR2 FQNNGV. The CDR3 loop spans 15 amino acids. Trimming at V came to 3 bases and at J to 5 bases, leaving 8 bases not matched to a gene. The CDR3 region has the DNA TGTGCCAGCAGCTTTACGGACAGGGCGTCGTATGGCTACACCTTC. It yields the protein CASSFTDRASYGYTF. The variable domain in full, with the rest retrieved from reference TRBV11-2 and TRBJ1-2, is EAGVAQSPRYKIIEKRQSVAFWCNPISGHATLYWYQQILGQGPKLLIQFQNNGVVDDSQLPKDRFSAERLKGVDSTLKIQPAKLEDSAVYLCASSFTDRASYGYTFGSGTRLTVV.

CDR3 sequence (DNA): TGCGCCAGCAGTCACCCGCGGGACAGCTCCTACGAGCAGTACTTC. Amino acid sequence: CASSHPRDSSYEQYF. The rearrangement uses TRBV23-1 and TRBJ2-7; a possible D gene is TRBD1 (7 bases). TRBV23-1 is known as an ORF, though its function is uncertain. V was pared by 3 bases and J by 0 bases, with 12 bases between. The CDR3 is 15 amino acids.

This chain uses TRBV5-1 with TRBJ1-1; TRBD1 might be the D (6 bases). Germline loops: CDR1 SGHRS, CDR2 YFSETQ. CDR3 length equals 14 residues. Trimming removed 1 base at V and 1 base at J, with 8 bases between. For the CDR3, the DNA is TGCGCCAGCAGCTTGCAGGGGCCGAACACTGAAGCTTTCTTT. This encodes CASSLQGPNTEAFF.